This entry features one TCR beta chain sequence. The antigen is undetermined. Sequencing libraries made from TCR beta cDNA carried unique molecular identifiers. Input amounts of 1 to 10 million T cells were used. These gave about 500,000 cDNA molecules, so each molecule approximated one T cell. TCRdb passed the PCR reads through MiXCR, listing each CDR3 protein once. Of roughly 670,000 distinct CDR3 sequences listed, approximately 60% are singletons. These data originate in a study of post-analysis software for immune sequencing data. Study-wide background: Relapsing-remitting, secondary progressive and progressive-relapsing forms made up the multiple sclerosis disease courses.

Findings and limits, study-wide: People with multiple sclerosis had a significantly lower normalized Chao1 diversity than controls did. When patients were compared with controls, a handful of TRBV segments were more frequent, TRBV5-6, TRBV5-1 and TRBV20-1 among them.

V was clipped by 7 bases and J by 5 bases; unmatched bases: 14. The CDR3 is 15 amino acids. Germline CDR1 reads SQVTM; CDR2 reads ANQGSEA. This TCR was sampled from a girl aged 2-9 years with multiple sclerosis. Sample: blood. This chain links TRBV29-1 with TRBJ2-5; TRBD1 matches at 9 bases. The CDR3 region is CSALSGTGMEETQYF. CDR3 nucleotide sequence: TGCAGCGCCCTATCCGGGACAGGGATGGAGGAGACCCAGTACTTC.